The sequence of this T cell receptor (beta chain) was determined in a study of T cell repertoires in cytomegalovirus infection. Study information: Recently identified HLA-C-restricted CMV epitopes were among the peptides used. The public TCR beta signatures pointed to both CMV infection and matching HLA type.

In this sample, this clonotype turned up many times. Its antigen remains unknown. General study results and limits: There were HLA-C-restricted CMV-specific TCR beta clonotypes dominating the ex vivo response.

TCRdb passed the reads through MiXCR, listing each CDR3 protein once. The sample contains some 590,000 distinct CDR3 sequences, roughly 42% of which appear only once. The clonotype was recovered from a human donor in good health (CMV status not recorded). Some clones in this sample may be carry-over from other donors' samples. Source: cultured PBMCs, taken from culture after CMV antigen stimulation.

CDR3 nucleotides: TGTGCCAGCAGCTTAGCTTCAGATACGCAGTATTTT. Translated, it gives CASSLASDTQYF. This chain joins TRBV7-2 and TRBJ2-3, with D hard to call. V was shortened by 0 bases and J by 4 bases, with 2 bases between the two germline ends. The germline V gene has CDR1 SGHTA and CDR2 FQGNSA. This CDR3 is 12 amino acids long.